This T cell receptor beta chain was identified during a study of T cell clonotyping in hematopoietic cell transplantation. Overall study: Recipient samples before transplant were obtained post-cytoreduction.

The germline CDR1 and CDR2 sequences are MDHEN and SYDVKM. This CDR3 is built from 20 residues. The trim removed 3 bases at V and 2 bases at J, leaving 22 bases unmatched. Sequencing used immunoSEQ multiplex PCR; TCRdb keeps in-frame clones, though not all of them. The data contain more than 25,000 clones, 60% to 80% of them singletons. Time point given: recipient sample about 28 days before transplant, after cytoreduction. The receptor's source is a man in his forties or fifties with myelodysplastic syndrome. Some clones in this sample may be carry-over from other donors' samples. The input for sequencing was peripheral blood mononuclear cells, taken before stem cell transplant. V usage is TRBV28 and J usage is TRBJ2-7; 7 bases agree with TRBD2. CDR3 amino acids: CASSFGQGKARQRGTYEQYF. In nucleotides, the CDR3 is TGTGCCAGCAGTTTCGGGCAGGGTAAGGCTAGGCAGCGGGGTACCTACGAGCAGTACTTC.